The clone carrying this T cell receptor beta chain was detected many times. The antigen is undetermined. Donors gave roughly 10 milliliters of peripheral blood apiece. The sample belongs to a study of blood T cells in healthy people across ages. Study-wide results and limits: Higher diversity and more naive CD4+ cells were features of long-lived donors, compared to aged donors.

The germline V gene encodes CDR1 DFQATT and CDR2 SNEGSKA (reference sequence). The CDR3 is 11 residues long. J lost 5 bases, V lost 7 bases, and 4 bases had no gene match. Alongside a J-beta primer mix, a sample-barcoded 5' primer served in a second PCR lasting about 7 to 12 cycles. MiXCR, run by TCRdb on the 5' RACE reads, gives a single entry per CDR3 protein. The table shows more than 500,000 distinct CDR3 sequences, with about 27% occurring only once. The data also belong to a second study, concerning T cells of mothers and their children.

Sample: blood. The TCR sequence derives from a boy younger than 10 in good health. This chain connects TRBV20-1 to TRBJ2-7, with 8 positions matching TRBD1. CDR3 sequence: CSGQGQDEQYF. CDR3 in DNA: TGCAGTGGACAGGGACAGGACGAGCAGTACTTC.